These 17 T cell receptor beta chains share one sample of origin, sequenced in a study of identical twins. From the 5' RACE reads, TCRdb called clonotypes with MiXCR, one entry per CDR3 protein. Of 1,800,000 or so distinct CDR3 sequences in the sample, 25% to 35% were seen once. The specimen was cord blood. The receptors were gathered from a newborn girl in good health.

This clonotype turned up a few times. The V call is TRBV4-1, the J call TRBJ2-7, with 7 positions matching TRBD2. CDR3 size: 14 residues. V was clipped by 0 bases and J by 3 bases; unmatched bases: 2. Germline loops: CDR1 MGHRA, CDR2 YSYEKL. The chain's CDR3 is CASSQDRDYYEQYF. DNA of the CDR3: TGCGCCAGCAGCCAAGACCGGGACTACTACGAGCAGTACTTC.

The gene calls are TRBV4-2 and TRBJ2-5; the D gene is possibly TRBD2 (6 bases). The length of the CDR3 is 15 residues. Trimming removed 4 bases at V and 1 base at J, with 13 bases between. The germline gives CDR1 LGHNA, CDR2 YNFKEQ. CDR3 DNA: TGTGCCAGCAGCCGGAATAGCGGTCCCCAAGAGACCCAGTACTTC. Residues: CASSRNSGPQETQYF.

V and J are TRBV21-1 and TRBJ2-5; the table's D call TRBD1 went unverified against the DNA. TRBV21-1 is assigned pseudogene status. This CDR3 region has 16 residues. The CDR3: CASSKGGVPYSETQYF. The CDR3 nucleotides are TGTGCCAGCAGCAAAGGAGGGGTACCCTATTCGGAGACCCAGTACTTC.

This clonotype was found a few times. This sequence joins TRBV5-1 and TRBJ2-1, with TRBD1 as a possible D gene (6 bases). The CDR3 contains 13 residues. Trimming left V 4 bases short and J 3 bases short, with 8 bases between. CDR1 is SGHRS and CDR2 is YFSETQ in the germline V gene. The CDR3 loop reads CASSEGDYNEQFF. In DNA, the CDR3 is TGCGCCAGCAGCGAGGGGGACTACAATGAGCAGTTCTTC.

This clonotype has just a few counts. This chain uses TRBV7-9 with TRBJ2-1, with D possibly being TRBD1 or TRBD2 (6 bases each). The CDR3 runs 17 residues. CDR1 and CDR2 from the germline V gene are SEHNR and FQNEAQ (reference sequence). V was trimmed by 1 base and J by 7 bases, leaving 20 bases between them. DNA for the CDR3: TGTGCCAGCAGCTTAGGCCCTAGGGGGGCTGGATTAAATGAGCAGTTCTTC. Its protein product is CASSLGPRGAGLNEQFF.

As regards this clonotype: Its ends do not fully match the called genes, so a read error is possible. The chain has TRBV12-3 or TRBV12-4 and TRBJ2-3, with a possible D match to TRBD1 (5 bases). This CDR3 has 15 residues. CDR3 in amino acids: CASSLRQSGTGTQYF. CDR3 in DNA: TGTGCCAGCAGTCTTAGACAGTCCGGCACAGGTACGCAGTATTTT.

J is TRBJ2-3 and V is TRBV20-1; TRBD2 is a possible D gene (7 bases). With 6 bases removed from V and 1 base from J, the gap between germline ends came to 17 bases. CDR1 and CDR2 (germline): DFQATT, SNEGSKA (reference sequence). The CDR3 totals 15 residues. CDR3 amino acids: CSAGGGGSRTDTQYF. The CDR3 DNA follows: TGCAGTGCCGGCGGCGGGGGCTCCCGCACAGATACGCAGTATTTT.

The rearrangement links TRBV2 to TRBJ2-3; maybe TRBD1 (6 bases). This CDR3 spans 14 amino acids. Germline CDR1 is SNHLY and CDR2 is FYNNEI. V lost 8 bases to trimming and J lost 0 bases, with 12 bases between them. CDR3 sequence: CASLWTASTDTQYF. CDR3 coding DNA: TGTGCCAGCTTATGGACAGCTAGCACAGATACGCAGTATTTT.

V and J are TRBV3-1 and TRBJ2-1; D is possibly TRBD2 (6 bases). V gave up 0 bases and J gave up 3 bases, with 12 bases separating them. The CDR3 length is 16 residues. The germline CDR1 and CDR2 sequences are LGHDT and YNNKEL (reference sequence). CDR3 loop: CASSQDRASVYNEQFF. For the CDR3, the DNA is TGTGCCAGCAGCCAAGATCGTGCTAGCGTCTACAATGAGCAGTTCTTC.

CDR3 sequence: CASSVQTAVSYEQYF. CDR3 in DNA: TGCGCCAGCAGCGTTCAGACAGCGGTCTCCTACGAGCAGTACTTC. The chain has TRBV5-1 and TRBJ2-7; the D gene could be TRBD1 or TRBD2 (5 bases each). The CDR3 sequence is 15 residues long. Germline V CDR1 and CDR2: SGHRS, YFSETQ. The V and J ends lost 4 bases and 0 bases respectively, with 14 bases between them. The complete variable domain, with remaining parts taken from reference TRBV5-1 and TRBJ2-7, reads KAGVTQTPRYLIKTRGQQVTLSCSPISGHRSVSWYQQTPGQGLQFLFEYFSETQRNKGNFPGRFSGRQFSNSRSEMNVSTLELGDSALYLCASSVQTAVSYEQYFGPGTRLTVT.

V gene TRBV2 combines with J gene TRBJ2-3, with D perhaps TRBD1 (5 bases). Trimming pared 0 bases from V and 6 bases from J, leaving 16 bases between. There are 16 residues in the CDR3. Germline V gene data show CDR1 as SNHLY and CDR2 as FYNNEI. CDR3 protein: CASSEATWTSQDTQYF. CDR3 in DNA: TGTGCCAGCAGTGAAGCGACTTGGACAAGTCAGGATACGCAGTATTTT.

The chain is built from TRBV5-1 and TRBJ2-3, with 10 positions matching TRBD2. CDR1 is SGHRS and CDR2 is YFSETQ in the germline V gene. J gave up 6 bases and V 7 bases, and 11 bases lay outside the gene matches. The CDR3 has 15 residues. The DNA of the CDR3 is TGCGCCAGCGACTCCGGACTAGCGGAAGGGGATACGCAGTATTTT. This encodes CASDSGLAEGDTQYF.

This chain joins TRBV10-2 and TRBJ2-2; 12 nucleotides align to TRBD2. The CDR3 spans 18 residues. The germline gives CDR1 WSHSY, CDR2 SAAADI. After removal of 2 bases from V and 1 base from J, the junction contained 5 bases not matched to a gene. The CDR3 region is CASSEHLAGGRNTGELFF. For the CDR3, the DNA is TGCGCCAGCAGTGAGCATCTAGCGGGGGGGCGGAACACCGGGGAGCTGTTTTTT.

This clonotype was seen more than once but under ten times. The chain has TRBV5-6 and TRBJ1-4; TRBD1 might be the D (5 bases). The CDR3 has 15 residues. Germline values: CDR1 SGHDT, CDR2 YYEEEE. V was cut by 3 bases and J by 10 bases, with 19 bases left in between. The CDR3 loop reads CASSSQERGEGKLFF. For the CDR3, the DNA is TGTGCCAGCAGCTCACAGGAGCGGGGAGAGGGAAAACTGTTTTTT. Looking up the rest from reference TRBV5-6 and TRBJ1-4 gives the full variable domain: DAGVTQSPTHLIKTRGQQVTLRCSPKSGHDTVSWYQQALGQGPQFIFQYYEEEERQRGNFPDRFSGHQFPNYSSELNVNALLLGDSALYLCASSSQERGEGKLFFGSGTQLSVL.

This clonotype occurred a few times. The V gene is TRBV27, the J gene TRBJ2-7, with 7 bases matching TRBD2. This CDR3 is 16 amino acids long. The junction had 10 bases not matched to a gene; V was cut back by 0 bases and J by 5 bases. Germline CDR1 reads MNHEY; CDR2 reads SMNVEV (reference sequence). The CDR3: CASSLSWRGMYNEQYF. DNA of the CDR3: TGTGCCAGCAGTTTATCGTGGCGGGGGATGTACAACGAGCAGTACTTC.

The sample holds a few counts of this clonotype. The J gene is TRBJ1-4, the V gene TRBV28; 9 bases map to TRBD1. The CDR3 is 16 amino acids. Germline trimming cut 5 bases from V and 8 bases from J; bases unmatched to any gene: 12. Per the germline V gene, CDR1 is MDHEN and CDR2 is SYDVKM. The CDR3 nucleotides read TGTGCCAGCAGTCCCGGGACAGGGTTTGGGAGGGAAAAACTGTTTTTT. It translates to CASSPGTGFGREKLFF.

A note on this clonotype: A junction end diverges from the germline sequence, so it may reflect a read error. The CDR3 reads CASSLGDEHFF. The CDR3, as DNA: TGTGCCAGCAGCTTGGGGGATGAGCACTTCTTC. The chain has TRBV11-2 and TRBJ2-1; TRBD1 or TRBD2 may be the D gene (5 bases each). The length of the CDR3 is 11 residues. Germline CDR1 SGHAT, CDR2 FQNNGV.